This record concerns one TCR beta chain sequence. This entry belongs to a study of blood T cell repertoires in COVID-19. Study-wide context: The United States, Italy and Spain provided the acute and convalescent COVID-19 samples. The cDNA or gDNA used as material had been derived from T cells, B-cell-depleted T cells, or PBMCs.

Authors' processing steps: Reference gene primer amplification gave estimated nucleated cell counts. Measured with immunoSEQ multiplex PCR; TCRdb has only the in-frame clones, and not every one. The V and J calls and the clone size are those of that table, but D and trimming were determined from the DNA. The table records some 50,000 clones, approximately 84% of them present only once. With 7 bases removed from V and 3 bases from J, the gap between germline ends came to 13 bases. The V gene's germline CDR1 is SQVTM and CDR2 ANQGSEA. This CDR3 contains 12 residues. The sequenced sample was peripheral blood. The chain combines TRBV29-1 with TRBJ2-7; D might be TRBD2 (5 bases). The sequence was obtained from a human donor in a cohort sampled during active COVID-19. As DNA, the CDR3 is TGCAGCGCCGAGGGCCAACTCTACGAGCAGTACTTC. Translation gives CSAEGQLYEQYF.